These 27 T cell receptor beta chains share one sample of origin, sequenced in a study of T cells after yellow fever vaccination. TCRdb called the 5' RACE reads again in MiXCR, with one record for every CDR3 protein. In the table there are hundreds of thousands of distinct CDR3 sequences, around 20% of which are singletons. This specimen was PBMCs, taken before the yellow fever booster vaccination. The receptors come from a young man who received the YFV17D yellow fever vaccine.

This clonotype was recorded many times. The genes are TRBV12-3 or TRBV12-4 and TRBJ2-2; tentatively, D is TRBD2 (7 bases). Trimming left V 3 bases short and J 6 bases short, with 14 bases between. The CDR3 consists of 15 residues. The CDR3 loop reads CASSFPKGGAGELFF. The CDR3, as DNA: TGTGCCAGCAGTTTCCCTAAGGGGGGGGCCGGGGAGCTGTTTTTT.

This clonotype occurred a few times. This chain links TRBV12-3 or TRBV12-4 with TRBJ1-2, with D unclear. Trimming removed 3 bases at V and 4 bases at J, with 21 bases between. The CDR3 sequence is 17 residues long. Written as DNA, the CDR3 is TGTGCCAGCAGTTTTCTTCACGTACAGTTGAGGATCTATGGCTACACCTTC. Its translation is CASSFLHVQLRIYGYTF.

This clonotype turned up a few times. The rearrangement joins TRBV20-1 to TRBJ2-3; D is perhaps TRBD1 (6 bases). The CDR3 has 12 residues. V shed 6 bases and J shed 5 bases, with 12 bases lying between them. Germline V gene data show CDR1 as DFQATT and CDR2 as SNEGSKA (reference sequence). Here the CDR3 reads CSAPRGIDTQYF. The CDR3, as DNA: TGCAGTGCCCCGAGGGGGATAGATACGCAGTATTTT.

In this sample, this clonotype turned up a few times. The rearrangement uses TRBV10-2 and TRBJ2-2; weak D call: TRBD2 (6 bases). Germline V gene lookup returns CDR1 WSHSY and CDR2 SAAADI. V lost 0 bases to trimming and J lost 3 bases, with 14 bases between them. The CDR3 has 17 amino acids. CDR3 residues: CASSESWGDRDTGELFF. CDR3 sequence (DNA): TGCGCCAGCAGTGAGTCGTGGGGGGATCGTGACACCGGGGAGCTGTTTTTT.

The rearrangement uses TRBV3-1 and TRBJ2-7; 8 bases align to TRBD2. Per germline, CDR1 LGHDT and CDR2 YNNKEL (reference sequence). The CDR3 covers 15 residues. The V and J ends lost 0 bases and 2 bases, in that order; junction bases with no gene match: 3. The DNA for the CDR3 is TGTGCCAGCAGCCAAGAAGTCGGGGGGGCCTACGAGCAGTACTTC. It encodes CASSQEVGGAYEQYF.

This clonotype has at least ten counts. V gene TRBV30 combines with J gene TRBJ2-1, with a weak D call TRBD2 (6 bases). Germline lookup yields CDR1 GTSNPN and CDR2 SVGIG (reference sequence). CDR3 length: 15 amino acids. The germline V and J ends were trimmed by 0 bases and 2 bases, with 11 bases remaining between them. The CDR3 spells CAWSVPGDPYNEQFF. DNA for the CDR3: TGTGCCTGGAGTGTACCGGGGGACCCCTACAATGAGCAGTTCTTC.

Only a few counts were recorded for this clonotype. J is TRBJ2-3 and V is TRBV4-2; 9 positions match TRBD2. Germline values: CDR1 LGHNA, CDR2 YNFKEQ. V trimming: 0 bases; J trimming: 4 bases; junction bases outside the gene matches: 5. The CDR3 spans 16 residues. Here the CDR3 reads CASSQDAGGRPDTQYF. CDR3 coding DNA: TGTGCCAGCAGCCAAGATGCGGGGGGGCGCCCAGATACGCAGTATTTT.

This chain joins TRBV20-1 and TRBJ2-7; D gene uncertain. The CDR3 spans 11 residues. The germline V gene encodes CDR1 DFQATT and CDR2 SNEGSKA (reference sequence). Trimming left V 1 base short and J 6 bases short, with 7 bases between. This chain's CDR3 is CSARVNTEQYV. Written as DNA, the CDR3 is TGCAGTGCTAGAGTAAATACCGAGCAGTACGTC.

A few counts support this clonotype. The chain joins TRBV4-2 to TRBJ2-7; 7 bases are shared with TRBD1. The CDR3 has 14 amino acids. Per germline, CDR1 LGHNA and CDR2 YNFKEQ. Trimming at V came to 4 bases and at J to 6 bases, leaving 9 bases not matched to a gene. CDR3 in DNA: TGTGCCAGCAGCCCGCAATGGGACAGTGGCGAGCAGTACTTC. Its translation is CASSPQWDSGEQYF.

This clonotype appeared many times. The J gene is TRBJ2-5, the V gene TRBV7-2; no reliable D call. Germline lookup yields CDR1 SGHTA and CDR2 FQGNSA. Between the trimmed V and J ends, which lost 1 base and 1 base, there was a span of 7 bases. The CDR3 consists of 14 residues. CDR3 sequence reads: CASSLESSQETQYF. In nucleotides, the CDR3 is TGTGCCAGCAGCTTAGAGAGCAGCCAAGAGACCCAGTACTTC.

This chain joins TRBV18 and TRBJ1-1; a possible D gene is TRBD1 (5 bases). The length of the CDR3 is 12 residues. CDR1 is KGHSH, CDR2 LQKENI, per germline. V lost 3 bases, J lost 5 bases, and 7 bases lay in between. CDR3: CASSPRETEAFF. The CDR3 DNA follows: TGTGCCAGCTCACCCAGGGAAACTGAAGCTTTCTTT.

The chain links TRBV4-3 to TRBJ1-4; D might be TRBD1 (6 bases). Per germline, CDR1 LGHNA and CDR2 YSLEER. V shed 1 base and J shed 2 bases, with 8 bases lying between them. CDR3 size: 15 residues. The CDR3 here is CASSQADRTNEKLFF. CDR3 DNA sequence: TGCGCCAGCAGCCAAGCAGACAGGACTAATGAAAAACTGTTTTTT.

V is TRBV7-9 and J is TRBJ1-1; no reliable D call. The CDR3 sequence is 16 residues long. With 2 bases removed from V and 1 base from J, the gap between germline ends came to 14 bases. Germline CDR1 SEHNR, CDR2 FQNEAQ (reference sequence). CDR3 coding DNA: TGTGCCAGCAGCTTATATCGTTGGCAGACGAACACTGAAGCTTTCTTT. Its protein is CASSLYRWQTNTEAFF.

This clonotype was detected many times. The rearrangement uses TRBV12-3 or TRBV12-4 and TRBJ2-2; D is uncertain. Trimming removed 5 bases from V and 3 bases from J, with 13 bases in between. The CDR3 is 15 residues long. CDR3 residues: CASSRRALDTGELFF. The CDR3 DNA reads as TGTGCCAGCAGTCGCCGGGCCCTGGACACCGGGGAGCTGTTTTTT.

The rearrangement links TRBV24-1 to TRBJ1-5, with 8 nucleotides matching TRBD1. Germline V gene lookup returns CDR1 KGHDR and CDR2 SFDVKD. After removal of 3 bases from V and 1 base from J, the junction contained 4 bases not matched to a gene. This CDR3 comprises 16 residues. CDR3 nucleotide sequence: TGTGCCACCAGTGATCCAGACAGGGGAAGCAATCAGCCCCAGCATTTT. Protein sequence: CATSDPDRGSNQPQHF.

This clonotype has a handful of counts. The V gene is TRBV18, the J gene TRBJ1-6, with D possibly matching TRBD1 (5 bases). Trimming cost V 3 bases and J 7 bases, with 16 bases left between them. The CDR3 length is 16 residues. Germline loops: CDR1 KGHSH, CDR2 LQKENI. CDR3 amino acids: CASSPSVGAVNSPLHF. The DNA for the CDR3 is TGTGCCAGCTCACCTTCGGTAGGGGCGGTGAATTCACCCCTCCACTTT.

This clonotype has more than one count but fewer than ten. CDR3 sequence: CASSRDGSYEQYV. The CDR3 nucleotides are TGCGCCAGCAGCCGGGACGGGTCCTACGAGCAGTACGTC. This chain uses TRBV5-1 with TRBJ2-7, with D possibly being TRBD1 or TRBD2 (5 bases each). Looked up from germline, CDR1 is SGHRS and CDR2 is YFSETQ. V lost 4 bases to trimming and J lost 1 base, with 9 bases between them. There are 13 residues in the CDR3.

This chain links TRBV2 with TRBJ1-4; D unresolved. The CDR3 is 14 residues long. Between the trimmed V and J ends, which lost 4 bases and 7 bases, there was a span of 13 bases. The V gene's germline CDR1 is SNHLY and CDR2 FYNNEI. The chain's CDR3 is CASSVRQAVEKLFF. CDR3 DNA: TGTGCCAGCAGTGTGCGGCAGGCGGTTGAAAAACTGTTTTTT.

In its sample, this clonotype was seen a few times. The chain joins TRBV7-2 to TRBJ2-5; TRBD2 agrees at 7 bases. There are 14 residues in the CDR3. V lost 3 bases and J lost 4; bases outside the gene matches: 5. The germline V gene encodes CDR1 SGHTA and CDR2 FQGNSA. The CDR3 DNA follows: TGTGCCAGCAGCTTGGGGGGGGTCGGAGAGACCCAGTACTTC. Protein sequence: CASSLGGVGETQYF.

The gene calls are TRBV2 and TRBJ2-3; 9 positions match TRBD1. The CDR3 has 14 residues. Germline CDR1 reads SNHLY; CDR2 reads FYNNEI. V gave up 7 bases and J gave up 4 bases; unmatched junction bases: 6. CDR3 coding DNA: TGTGCCAGCAAGGACAGGGGAGGGGCAGATACGCAGTATTTT. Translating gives CASKDRGGADTQYF.

The CDR3 spells CASSHRFRTEKLFF. CDR3 sequence (DNA): TGTGCCAGCAGCCACCGGTTCAGGACTGAAAAACTGTTTTTT. This chain uses TRBV3-1 with TRBJ1-4; D not resolved. The germline V gene has CDR1 LGHDT and CDR2 YNNKEL (reference sequence). The CDR3 runs 14 residues. The V end lost 3 bases, the J end lost 7 bases, and 12 bases lay between the germline ends. Full variable domain (outside the CDR3, taken from reference TRBV3-1 and TRBJ1-4): DTAVSQTPKYLVTQMGNDKSIKCEQNLGHDTMYWYKQDSKKFLKIMFSYNNKELIINETVPNRFSPKSPDKAHLNLHINSLELGDSAVYFCASSHRFRTEKLFFGSGTQLSVL.

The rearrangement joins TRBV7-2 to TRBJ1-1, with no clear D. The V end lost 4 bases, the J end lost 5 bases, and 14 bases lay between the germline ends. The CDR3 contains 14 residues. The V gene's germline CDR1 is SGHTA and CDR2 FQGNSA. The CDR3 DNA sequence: TGTGCCAGCAGCTCCGGAGGGCTGCATACTGAAGCTTTCTTT. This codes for CASSSGGLHTEAFF. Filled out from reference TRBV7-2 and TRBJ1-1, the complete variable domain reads GAGVSQSPSNKVTEKGKDVELRCDPISGHTALYWYRQSLGQGLEFLIYFQGNSAPDKSGLPSDRFSAERTGGSVSTLTIQRTQQEDSAVYLCASSSGGLHTEAFFGQGTRLTVV.

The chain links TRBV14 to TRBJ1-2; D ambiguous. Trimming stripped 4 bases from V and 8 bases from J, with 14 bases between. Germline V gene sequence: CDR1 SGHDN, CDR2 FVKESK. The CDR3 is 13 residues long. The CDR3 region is CASSPGIVEGYTF. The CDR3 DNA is TGTGCCAGCAGCCCTGGGATCGTAGAAGGCTACACCTTC.

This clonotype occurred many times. As DNA, the CDR3 is TGTGCCAGCAGTTACTCGGTCGCCGGCACAGATACGCAGTATTTT. It specifies CASSYSVAGTDTQYF. This rearrangement joins TRBV6-5 to TRBJ2-3, with D unresolved. Germline CDR1 and CDR2: MNHEY and SVGAGI. Trimming shortened V by 0 bases and J by 1 base, and 8 bases separated the two germline ends. The CDR3 is 15 amino acids.

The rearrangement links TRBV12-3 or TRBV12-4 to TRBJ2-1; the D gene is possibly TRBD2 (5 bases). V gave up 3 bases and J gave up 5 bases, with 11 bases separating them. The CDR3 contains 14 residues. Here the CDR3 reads CASSLAGNNNEQFF. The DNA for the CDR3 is TGTGCCAGCAGTTTGGCCGGGAACAACAATGAGCAGTTCTTC.

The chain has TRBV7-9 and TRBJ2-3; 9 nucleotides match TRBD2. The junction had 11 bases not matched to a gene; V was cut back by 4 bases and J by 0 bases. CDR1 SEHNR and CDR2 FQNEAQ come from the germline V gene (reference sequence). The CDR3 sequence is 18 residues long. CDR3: CASSSPGVAGDSTDTQYF. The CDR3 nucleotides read TGTGCCAGCAGCTCCCCCGGGGTAGCGGGGGATAGCACAGATACGCAGTATTTT.

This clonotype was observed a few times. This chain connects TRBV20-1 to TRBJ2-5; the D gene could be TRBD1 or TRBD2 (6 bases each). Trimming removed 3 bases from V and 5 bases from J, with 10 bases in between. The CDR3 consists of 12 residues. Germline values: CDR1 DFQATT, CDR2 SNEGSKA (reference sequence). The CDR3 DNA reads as TGCAGTGCTAGCGGGGGCGGCGAGACCCAGTACTTC. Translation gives CSASGGGETQYF.